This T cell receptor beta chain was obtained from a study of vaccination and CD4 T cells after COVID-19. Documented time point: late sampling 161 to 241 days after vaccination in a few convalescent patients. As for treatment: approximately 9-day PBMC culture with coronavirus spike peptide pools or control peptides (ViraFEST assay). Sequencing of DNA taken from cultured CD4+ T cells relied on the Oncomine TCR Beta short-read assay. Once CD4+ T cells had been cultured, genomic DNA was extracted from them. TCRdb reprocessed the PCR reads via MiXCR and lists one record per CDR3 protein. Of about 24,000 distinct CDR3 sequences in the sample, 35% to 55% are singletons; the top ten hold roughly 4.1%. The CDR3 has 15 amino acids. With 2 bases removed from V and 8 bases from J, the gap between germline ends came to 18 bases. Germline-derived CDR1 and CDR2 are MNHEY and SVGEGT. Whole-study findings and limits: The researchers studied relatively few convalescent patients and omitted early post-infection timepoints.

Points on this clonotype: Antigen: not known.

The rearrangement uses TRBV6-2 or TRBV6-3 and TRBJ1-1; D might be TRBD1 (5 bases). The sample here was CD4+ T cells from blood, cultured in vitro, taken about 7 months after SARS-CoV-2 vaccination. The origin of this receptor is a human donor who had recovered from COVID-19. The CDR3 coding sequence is TGTGCCAGCAGTTACCAGGGACCAACGGGCACCGAAGCTTTCTTT. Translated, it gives CASSYQGPTGTEAFF.